Listed below are T cell receptor beta chains from one sample, sequenced in a study of CD8+CD57+ T cells in acquired aplastic anemia. In TCRdb, the reads were re-called with MiXCR into one record per CDR3 protein. The sample lists 150,000 or so distinct CDR3 sequences, around 48% occurring once. Sequenced input: sorted CD4+, CD8+, or CD8+CD57+ T cells (not recorded which) from PBMCs. These receptors all stem from a human donor with aplastic anemia. The CDR3 runs from the conserved cysteine through the conserved F or W. Fields, in order: J gene, D gene, clone size, V gene, CDR3 protein, CDR3 DNA. D genes are given only for firm matches. Part of the rows lack a size; the others show once, few, many or a class for expanded clones.

J: TRBJ2-1; D: TRBD1; size: many; V: TRBV2; CDR3: CASSENRGSYNEQFF; DNA: TGTGCCAGCAGTGAAAACAGGGGTTCCTACAATGAGCAGTTCTTC
J: TRBJ2-6; D: NA; size: NA; V: TRBV5-1; CDR3: CASSHGRTSGANVLTF; DNA: TGCGCCAGCAGCCATGGACGGACCTCTGGGGCCAACGTCCTGACTTTC
J: TRBJ2-7; D: TRBD1; size: NA; V: TRBV2; CDR3: CASTFSRGYEQYF; DNA: TGTGCCAGCACCTTTTCCAGGGGGTACGAGCAGTACTTC
J: TRBJ2-5; D: TRBD2; size: NA; V: TRBV5-6; CDR3: CASSPAGTSGQETQYF; DNA: TGTGCCAGCAGCCCGGCCGGGACTAGCGGACAAGAGACCCAGTACTTC
J: TRBJ1-2; D: TRBD1; size: NA; V: TRBV19; CDR3: CASPPGQYGYTF; DNA: TGTGCCAGTCCCCCGGGACAGTATGGCTACACCTTC
J: TRBJ2-2; D: NA; size: few; V: TRBV10-3; CDR3: CASSYSYRDPGELFF; DNA: TGTGCCAGCAGTTACTCGTACAGGGATCCCGGGGAGCTGTTTTTT
J: TRBJ2-7; D: TRBD2; size: many; V: TRBV5-1; CDR3: CASSLVAGGSYEQYF; DNA: TGCGCCAGCAGCTTGGTAGCGGGGGGTTCCTACGAGCAGTACTTC
J: TRBJ1-2; D: NA; size: NA; V: TRBV7-9; CDR3: CASSRGEEGHGYTF; DNA: TGTGCCAGCAGCCGGGGGGAAGAGGGACATGGCTACACCTTC
J: TRBJ2-2; D: NA; size: few; V: TRBV2; CDR3: CASMQQWNTGELFF; DNA: TGTGCCAGCATGCAACAGTGGAACACCGGGGAGCTGTTTTTT
J: TRBJ2-1; D: TRBD2; size: NA; V: TRBV14; CDR3: CASSLGAGGNNEQFF; DNA: TGTGCCAGCAGCCTAGGAGCGGGGGGGAACAATGAGCAGTTCTTC
J: TRBJ1-1; D: NA; size: many; V: TRBV29-1; CDR3: CSVRQSDTEAFF; DNA: TGCAGCGTACGCCAGTCGGACACTGAAGCTTTCTTT
J: TRBJ2-5; D: NA; size: many; V: TRBV9; CDR3: CASSVSGEAGYATQYF; DNA: TGTGCCAGCAGCGTGTCTGGGGAAGCGGGTTATGCGACCCAGTACTTC
J: TRBJ2-1; D: TRBD1; size: once; V: TRBV15; CDR3: CATSAQGTGSYNEQFF; DNA: TGTGCCACCAGCGCCCAAGGGACAGGGTCCTACAATGAGCAGTTCTTC
J: TRBJ1-4; D: NA; size: NA; V: TRBV24-1; CDR3: CATPSLRLFF; DNA: TGTGCCACTCCCTCGTTGAGGCTGTTTTTT
J: TRBJ2-4; D: TRBD1; size: many; V: TRBV15; CDR3: CATSSDRGPSIQYF; DNA: TGTGCCACCAGCAGCGACAGGGGGCCTAGCATTCAGTACTTC
J: TRBJ2-7; D: NA; size: many; V: TRBV5-4; CDR3: CASRPERGVGAAYEQYF; DNA: TGTGCCAGCAGGCCGGAGAGAGGCGTAGGGGCGGCATACGAGCAGTACTTC
J: TRBJ2-3; D: NA; size: many; V: TRBV4-2; CDR3: CASSQDPGAGDTQYF; DNA: TGTGCCAGCAGCCAAGATCCCGGTGCAGGAGATACGCAGTATTTT
J: TRBJ2-7; D: TRBD2; size: few; V: TRBV20-1; CDR3: CSASRREAHEQYF; DNA: TGCAGTGCTAGTAGGCGGGAGGCCCACGAGCAGTACTTC
J: TRBJ1-1; D: NA; size: NA; V: TRBV20-1; CDR3: CSARRTEAFF; DNA: TGCAGTGCTAGAAGGACTGAAGCTTTCTTT
J: TRBJ2-1; D: NA; size: NA; V: TRBV2; CDR3: CASNYEGYNEQFF; DNA: TGTGCCAGCAATTACGAGGGTTACAATGAGCAGTTCTTC